The 10 T cell receptor beta chains reported below all come from one sample, sequenced in a study of technical replicates of blood from a few donors. Repertoires were generated with immunoSEQ multiplex PCR, while TCRdb's copy carries only in-frame clones and drops some. The data show more than 65,000 clones, with just under 97% seen just once and less than 0.25% held by the top ten. Sequenced: T cells isolated from PBMCs. Source of these receptors: a human donor in good health.

The CDR3 spells CASSVDPRGGSYEQYF. The DNA for the CDR3 is TGTGCCAGCAGCGTAGACCCCCGGGGGGGCTCCTACGAGCAGTACTTC. The chain combines TRBV9 with TRBJ2-7, with 8 bases aligning to TRBD2. The CDR3 loop spans 16 amino acids. J gave up 0 bases and V 0 bases, and 5 bases lay outside the gene matches. Germline V CDR1 and CDR2: SGDLS, YYNGEE. The full variable domain, completed using reference TRBV9 and TRBJ2-7, is DSGVTQTPKHLITATGQRVTLRCSPRSGDLSVYWYQQSLDQGLQFLIQYYNGEERAKGNILERFSAQQFPDLHSELNLSSLELGDSALYFCASSVDPRGGSYEQYFGPGTRLTVT.

The rearrangement uses TRBV18 and TRBJ1-1, with D possibly TRBD1 on 5 matching bases. The V gene lost 2 bases and the J gene lost 5 bases, with 9 bases spanning the gap. The CDR3 runs to 13 residues. Germline V CDR1 and CDR2: KGHSH, LQKENI. For the CDR3, the DNA is TGTGCCAGCTCACCAGCTCCAGGGACTGAAGCTTTCTTT. This encodes CASSPAPGTEAFF.

The J gene is TRBJ2-7, the V gene TRBV2; 7 bases map to TRBD1. The V and J ends lost 7 bases and 6 bases, in that order; junction bases with no gene match: 9. Germline lookup yields CDR1 SNHLY and CDR2 FYNNEI. The CDR3 is 13 amino acids. The CDR3 bases are TGTGCCAGCAACCCTAGGACAGGTGGCGAGCAGTACTTC. It translates to CASNPRTGGEQYF.

The chain joins TRBV2 to TRBJ1-4, with D perhaps TRBD1 (5 bases). This CDR3 has 13 amino acids. From germline, CDR1 is SNHLY and CDR2 FYNNEI. V gave up 6 bases and J gave up 6 bases, with 11 bases separating them. CDR3 in DNA: TGTGCCAGCAGGCGGGGCTTGCATGAAAAACTGTTTTTT. It is translated as CASRRGLHEKLFF.

This clone was seen just once. The chain recombines TRBV10-3 with TRBJ2-7; 13 bases are shared with TRBD2. This CDR3 is 18 amino acids long. Germline V gene data show CDR1 as ENHRY and CDR2 as SYGVKD. Trimming took 6 bases from V and 4 from J; bases not matched to a gene: 15. CDR3 coding DNA: TGTGCCATCAGCCCGGGGACTAGCGGGGAGGGGAACGTTTACGAGCAGTACTTC. Its translation is CAISPGTSGEGNVYEQYF.

The chain combines TRBV27 with TRBJ1-2; D remains ambiguous. Between the trimmed V and J ends, which lost 0 bases and 7 bases, there was a span of 9 bases. This CDR3 comprises 13 residues. Germline V lookup: CDR1 MNHEY, CDR2 SMNVEV (reference sequence). CDR3 in amino acids: CASSLSLGAGYTF. The DNA of the CDR3 is TGTGCCAGCAGTTTATCGTTGGGCGCTGGCTACACCTTC.

This chain uses TRBV6-8 with TRBJ2-2; 9 bases map to TRBD1. In germline, CDR1 is MNHGY, CDR2 SAAAGT. The CDR3 has 16 residues. With 8 bases clipped from V and 8 bases from J, the junction kept 15 bases outside the gene matches. DNA of the CDR3: TGTGCCAGCGGCCAACACCTGGGACAGGGTTTAGGGGAGCTGTTTTTT. This encodes CASGQHLGQGLGELFF.

V usage is TRBV4-1 and J usage is TRBJ1-3; 7 bases line up with TRBD1. Trimming took 1 base from V and 5 from J; bases not matched to a gene: 8. The germline gives CDR1 MGHRA, CDR2 YSYEKL. CDR3 size: 16 residues. Here the CDR3 DNA reads TGCGCCAGCAGCCAAGGGGTTGCAAGGGGGCGAAACACCATATATTTT. Protein: CASSQGVARGRNTIYF.

The rearrangement links TRBV5-5 to TRBJ2-2; 7 nucleotides line up with TRBD1. The CDR3 loop spans 18 amino acids. In germline, CDR1 is SGHKS, CDR2 YYEKEE (reference sequence). Unmatched junction bases numbered 18, after V lost 4 bases and J lost 6 bases. The CDR3 DNA reads TGTGCCAGCAGCCCGGAAACTTGGGACAGATCCCACCCCGGGGAGCTGTTTTTT. Amino acid sequence: CASSPETWDRSHPGELFF.

V gene TRBV11-2 combines with J gene TRBJ2-1, with TRBD2 matching over 9 bases. CDR1 is SGHAT and CDR2 is FQNNGV in the germline V gene. J lost 13 bases, V lost 1 base, and 11 bases had no gene match. The CDR3 has 15 amino acids. The CDR3 DNA reads TGTGCCAGCAGCTTAGTCAGTCTAGCGGGGAGGAACCAGTTCTTC. It encodes CASSLVSLAGRNQFF.